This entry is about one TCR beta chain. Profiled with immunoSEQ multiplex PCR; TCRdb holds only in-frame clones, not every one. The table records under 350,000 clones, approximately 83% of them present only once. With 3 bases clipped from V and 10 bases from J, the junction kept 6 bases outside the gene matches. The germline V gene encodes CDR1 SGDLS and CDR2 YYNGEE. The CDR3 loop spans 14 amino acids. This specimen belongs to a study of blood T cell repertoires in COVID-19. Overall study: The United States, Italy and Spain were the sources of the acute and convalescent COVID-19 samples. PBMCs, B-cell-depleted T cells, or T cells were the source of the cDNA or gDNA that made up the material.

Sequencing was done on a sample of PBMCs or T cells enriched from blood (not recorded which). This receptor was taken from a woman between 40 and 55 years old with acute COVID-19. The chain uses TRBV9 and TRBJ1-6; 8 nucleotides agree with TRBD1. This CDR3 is CASSATGGRSPLHF. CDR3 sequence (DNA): TGTGCCAGCAGCGCAACAGGGGGGAGGTCACCCCTCCACTTT.